The source of this T cell receptor beta chain is a study of molecular identifiers for immune sequencing clone quantification. This clonotype showed up just once. CDR3 length: 16 residues. Germline values: CDR1 DFQATT, CDR2 SNEGSKA (reference sequence). Trimming shortened V by 2 bases and J by 10 bases, and 21 bases separated the two germline ends. MiXCR, applied by TCRdb to the PCR reads, yields one record per CDR3 protein. The sample holds approximately 500,000 distinct CDR3 sequences, around 23% seen once. The source of this sequence is a human donor in good health. Some libraries in this study had Jurkat cell RNA spiked in. This chain joins TRBV20-1 and TRBJ1-6; D not resolved. Sequencing used naive CD8+ T cells from blood, with Jurkat cell RNA spiked in. Subset: FACS-sorted CD8+CD4-CCR7+CD45RA+ naive T cells. CDR3 DNA: TGCAGTGCTAGACTTAGCCCCGGGGATATAGGGTCACCCCTCCACTTT. Protein: CSARLSPGDIGSPLHF.